The 20 T cell receptor beta chains below were found in one sample sequenced in a study of blood T cell repertoires in COVID-19. Clones were read by immunoSEQ multiplex PCR, and TCRdb kept only the in-frame ones, dropping some. The sample includes about 480,000 clones, 85% to 90% seen only once; the top ten take around 4.5%. Sequencing was performed on peripheral blood. These receptors came from a woman aged 25 to 39 with acute or convalescent COVID-19.

This clone was counted a few times. The chain uses TRBV6-6 and TRBJ2-5, with D possibly being TRBD2 (5 bases). Trimming removed 6 bases at V and 5 bases at J, with 10 bases between. The CDR3 is 12 amino acids. Per the germline V gene, CDR1 is MNHNY and CDR2 is SVGAGI (reference sequence). DNA for the CDR3: TGTGCCAGCAGCCCCGGGGTGGAGACCCAGTACTTC. Translated: CASSPGVETQYF.

This clone was seen more than once but under ten times. The rearrangement joins TRBV2 to TRBJ2-2, with 14 bases lining up with TRBD2. Germline V lookup: CDR1 SNHLY, CDR2 FYNNEI. The CDR3 runs 18 residues. The V segment lost 5 bases and the J segment 1 base; nucleotides outside the gene matches: 6. For the CDR3, the DNA is TGTGCCAGCAGTCGCTGGGGACTAGCGGGGGTGAACACCGGGGAGCTGTTTTTT. Protein product: CASSRWGLAGVNTGELFF.

This chain connects TRBV5-4 to TRBJ2-7, with 11 bases matching TRBD2. There are 17 residues in the CDR3. CDR1 is SGHNT and CDR2 is YYREEE in the germline V gene (reference sequence). J lost 3 bases, V lost 0 bases, and 8 bases had no gene match. In DNA, the CDR3 is TGTGCCAGCAGCTTGGGCGGGCTAGCGGGGGGAAACTACGAGCAGTACTTC. This gives the protein CASSLGGLAGGNYEQYF. Full variable domain (rest looked up from reference TRBV5-4 and TRBJ2-7): ETGVTQSPTHLIKTRGQQVTLRCSSQSGHNTVSWYQQALGQGPQFIFQYYREEENGRGNFPPRFSGLQFPNYSSELNVNALELDDSALYLCASSLGGLAGGNYEQYFGPGTRLTVT.

The J gene is TRBJ2-1, the V gene TRBV29-1, with 10 bases fitting TRBD1. Germline CDR1 and CDR2: SQVTM and ANQGSEA. V lost 0 bases and J lost 7; bases outside the gene matches: 3. The CDR3 loop spans 14 amino acids. CDR3 loop: CSVEETGGWNEQFF. The CDR3 region has the DNA TGCAGCGTTGAAGAGACAGGGGGCTGGAATGAGCAGTTCTTC.

The chain employs TRBV29-1 and TRBJ2-5, with D uncertain. Germline V gene data show CDR1 as SQVTM and CDR2 as ANQGSEA. Trimming stripped 6 bases from V and 5 bases from J, with 10 bases between. The CDR3 is 11 amino acids. The CDR3 sequence: CSVSSSETQYF. The CDR3 region has the DNA TGCAGCGTCTCGTCGTCGGAGACCCAGTACTTC. Complete variable domain (other parts from reference TRBV29-1 and TRBJ2-5): SAVISQKPSRDICQRGTSLTIQCQVDSQVTMMFWYRQQPGQSLTLIATANQGSEATYESGFVIDKFPISRPNLTFSTLTVSNMSPEDSSIYLCSVSSSETQYFGPGTRLLVL.

The V call is TRBV6-5, the J call TRBJ1-6, with 10 bases that match TRBD1. The V and J ends lost 6 bases and 9 bases, in that order; junction bases with no gene match: 5. The CDR3 runs to 14 residues. Looked up from germline, CDR1 is MNHEY and CDR2 is SVGAGI. Written as DNA, the CDR3 is TGTGCCAGCAGGCCGGACAGGGGGGGTTCACCCCTCCACTTT. Translated: CASRPDRGGSPLHF.

This clone was observed once. The chain employs TRBV29-1 and TRBJ1-1, with unresolved D. This CDR3 contains 13 residues. The V gene's germline CDR1 is SQVTM and CDR2 ANQGSEA. V lost 4 bases to trimming and J lost 0 bases, with 9 bases between them. In nucleotides, the CDR3 is TGCAGCGTTGGGCACAGCATGAACACTGAAGCTTTCTTT. This gives the protein CSVGHSMNTEAFF. Together with reference TRBV29-1 and TRBJ1-1, the CDR3 gives the full variable domain: SAVISQKPSRDICQRGTSLTIQCQVDSQVTMMFWYRQQPGQSLTLIATANQGSEATYESGFVIDKFPISRPNLTFSTLTVSNMSPEDSSIYLCSVGHSMNTEAFFGQGTRLTVV.

The J gene is TRBJ2-5, the V gene TRBV9; 12 positions agree with TRBD2. Germline CDR1 is SGDLS and CDR2 is YYNGEE. This CDR3 has 19 residues. V lost 3 bases to trimming and J lost 4 bases; unmatched junction nucleotides: 16. CDR3: CASSGAGSASGGARETQYF. DNA for the CDR3: TGTGCCAGCAGCGGCGCGGGGAGTGCTAGCGGGGGGGCACGAGAGACCCAGTACTTC.

The chain is built from TRBV6-5 and TRBJ2-7; possibly TRBD1 for D (6 bases). V lost 11 bases and J lost 3, with 11 bases in between. There are 11 residues in the CDR3. The germline V gene encodes CDR1 MNHEY and CDR2 SVGAGI. CDR3 DNA sequence: TGTGCCTCCACACAGGGCTACGAGCAGTACTTC. Amino acids: CASTQGYEQYF.

The DNA for the CDR3 is TGTGCCAGCACCTCTGGGGCAACAGGCAATGAGCAGTTCTTC. Translated: CASTSGATGNEQFF. This chain connects TRBV11-3 to TRBJ2-1, with D tentatively TRBD1 (5 bases). This CDR3 comprises 14 residues. Germline loops: CDR1 SGHNT, CDR2 YENEEA. V lost 7 bases and J lost 6, with 16 bases in between.

V usage is TRBV5-6 and J usage is TRBJ2-7; the match to TRBD1 covers 8 bases. CDR1 is SGHDT and CDR2 is YYEEEE in the germline V gene. The junction had 4 bases not matched to a gene; V was cut back by 2 bases and J by 6 bases. This CDR3 comprises 13 residues. CDR3 nucleotides: TGTGCCAGCAGCTTCCTAACAGGGGGCGAGCAGTACTTC. Translated: CASSFLTGGEQYF. Full variable domain (outside the CDR3, taken from reference TRBV5-6 and TRBJ2-7): DAGVTQSPTHLIKTRGQQVTLRCSPKSGHDTVSWYQQALGQGPQFIFQYYEEEERQRGNFPDRFSGHQFPNYSSELNVNALLLGDSALYLCASSFLTGGEQYFGPGTRLTVT.

In the case of this clone: A junction end diverges from the germline sequence, so it may reflect a read error. The CDR3 sequence is CVSRDRAYEQYF. CDR3 DNA: TGTGTCAGCCGGGACAGGGCCTACGAGCAGTACTTC. This chain uses TRBV6-5 with TRBJ2-7; TRBD1 agrees at 9 bases. This CDR3 has 12 amino acids. Germline values: CDR1 MNHEY, CDR2 SVGAGI.

This clone was seen just once. This CDR3 reads CASSQDSSGGALVQFF. CDR3 in DNA: TGTGCCAGCAGCCAAGATTCGAGCGGGGGGGCCCTTGTGCAGTTCTTC. The chain links TRBV3-1 (or the pseudogene TRBV3-2) to TRBJ2-1, with 10 bases fitting TRBD2. The V gene's germline CDR1 is LGHDT and CDR2 YNNKEL (reference sequence). CDR3 length equals 16 residues. V lost 0 bases and J lost 12; bases outside the gene matches: 11.

The chain uses TRBV4-1 and TRBJ1-4, with D perhaps matching TRBD1 (5 bases). There are 16 residues in the CDR3. CDR1 is MGHRA, CDR2 YSYEKL, per germline. Trimming took 1 base from V and 5 from J, leaving 14 bases between them. The CDR3 DNA sequence: TGCGCCAGCAGCCAAGGGGGGGGTGGTTCAAATGAAAAACTGTTTTTT. It codes for CASSQGGGGSNEKLFF.

V is TRBV13 and J is TRBJ2-6; 7 positions agree with TRBD1. Unmatched junction bases numbered 20, after V lost 5 bases and J lost 1 base. CDR1 is PRHDT and CDR2 is FYEKMQ in the germline V gene (reference sequence). The CDR3 sequence is 21 residues long. This chain's CDR3 is CASSPRGGDSLILSGANVLTF. The CDR3 bases are TGTGCCAGCAGCCCCAGAGGGGGCGACTCCCTCATTTTATCTGGGGCCAACGTCCTGACTTTC.

The chain combines TRBV19 with TRBJ1-2, with TRBD1 as a possible D gene (6 bases). The CDR3 totals 20 residues. V was trimmed by 0 bases and J by 2 bases, leaving 25 bases between them. The germline V gene encodes CDR1 LNHDA and CDR2 SQIVND (reference sequence). The CDR3 DNA follows: TGTGCCAGTAGTATAGATAATATTTCACCAACAGGTGGACAGAACTATGGCTACACCTTC. Its translation is CASSIDNISPTGGQNYGYTF.

This sequence joins TRBV19 and TRBJ1-2; a possible D gene is TRBD1 (6 bases). Germline values: CDR1 LNHDA, CDR2 SQIVND (reference sequence). Trimming left V 5 bases short and J 1 base short, with 23 bases between. The CDR3 runs 18 residues. DNA of the CDR3: TGTGCCAGTAGTTCGCTCAACCCTCAGGGGACCAATAACTATGGCTACACCTTC. This gives the protein CASSSLNPQGTNNYGYTF.

This chain uses TRBV9 with TRBJ1-2; D perhaps matches TRBD1 (5 bases). The length of the CDR3 is 15 residues. CDR1 and CDR2 from the germline V gene are SGDLS and YYNGEE. The germline V and J ends were trimmed by 3 bases and 1 base, with 13 bases remaining between them. CDR3 bases: TGTGCCAGCAGCGCAATGGGAGGGGATAACTATGGCTACACCTTC. This translates into CASSAMGGDNYGYTF. The whole variable domain, remainder taken from reference TRBV9 and TRBJ1-2, is DSGVTQTPKHLITATGQRVTLRCSPRSGDLSVYWYQQSLDQGLQFLIQYYNGEERAKGNILERFSAQQFPDLHSELNLSSLELGDSALYFCASSAMGGDNYGYTFGSGTRLTVV.

Regarding this clone: Sequence at one end of the junction differs from germline and may be a read error. The gene calls are TRBV2 and TRBJ1-2, with D perhaps matching TRBD1 (6 bases). This CDR3 has 13 residues. CDR1 SNHLY and CDR2 FYNNEI come from the germline V gene. CDR3 DNA: TGTGCCAGCTCTGGACAGACTACCTATCGCTACACCTTC. It codes for CASSGQTTYRYTF.

V is TRBV6-5 and J is TRBJ2-7; D is unresolved. CDR3 length: 12 residues. V lost 4 bases and J 1 base, leaving 5 bases between the germline ends. Germline V gene sequence: CDR1 MNHEY, CDR2 SVGAGI. CDR3 nucleotide sequence: TGTGCCAGCAGTTCTCCTTCCTACGAGCAGTACTTC. It is translated as CASSSPSYEQYF.